The rows below give T cell receptor beta chains drawn from one sample of a study of blood T cell repertoires in COVID-19. TCRdb's table, derived via immunoSEQ multiplex PCR, lists solely in-frame clones and lacks some. The data hold about 300,000 clones, with about nine tenths observed a single time. The sample comprised PBMCs or T cells enriched from blood (not recorded which). These TCRs come from a middle-aged woman who had recovered from COVID-19. The CDR3 runs from the conserved cysteine through the conserved F or W. The D gene is left open where the match is weak. A clone size is listed for some rows: how often the clone was seen (once, few, many), or a class if it is expanded.

V	D	size	J	length	CDR3	DNA
TRBV5-4	TRBD1	.	TRBJ1-1	14	CASSLDRGQAEAFF	TGTGCCAGCAGCTTGGACAGGGGGCAAGCTGAAGCTTTCTTT
TRBV12-3/TRBV12-4	.	.	TRBJ1-2	12	CASSSLNYGYTF	TGTGCCAGCAGTTCCCTCAACTATGGCTACACCTTC
TRBV27	.	.	TRBJ1-2	14	CASSLSQVNYGYTF	TGTGCCAGCAGTTTGAGCCAGGTTAACTATGGCTACACCTTC
TRBV5-1	.	.	TRBJ1-1	17	CASSLAIFGGMNTEAFF	TGCGCCAGCAGCTTGGCTATATTCGGGGGGATGAACACTGAAGCTTTCTTT
TRBV6-5	TRBD2	.	TRBJ2-1	15	CASSYRREGYNEQFF	TGTGCCAGCAGTTACAGGCGGGAGGGCTACAATGAGCAGTTCTTC
TRBV9	.	.	TRBJ2-7	16	CASSVGADGGYYEQYF	TGTGCCAGCAGCGTAGGCGCGGACGGGGGATACTACGAGCAGTACTTC
TRBV5-1	TRBD1	once	TRBJ2-2	16	CASSDPGQGYTGELFF	TGCGCCAGCAGCGACCCGGGACAGGGATATACCGGGGAGCTGTTTTTT
TRBV18	TRBD1	.	TRBJ1-6	14	CASSRDRVNSPLHF	TGTGCCAGCTCACGGGACAGGGTAAATTCACCCCTCCACTTT
TRBV5-1	TRBD1	.	TRBJ1-2	15	CASSLDPGGNYGYTF	TGCGCCAGCAGCTTGGATCCAGGGGGAAACTATGGCTACACCTTC
TRBV5-1	TRBD2	once	TRBJ2-1	15	CASSRRTSGDNEQFF	TGCGCCAGCAGCCGCAGGACTAGCGGCGACAATGAGCAGTTCTTC
TRBV9	TRBD1	.	TRBJ1-2	15	CASSVIGTGAYGYTF	TGTGCCAGCAGCGTTATTGGGACAGGGGCCTATGGCTACACCTTC
TRBV4-1	TRBD1	.	TRBJ1-6	14	CASSRTGRDSPLHF	TGCGCCAGCAGTCGGACAGGTAGAGATTCACCCCTCCACTTT
TRBV29-1	TRBD1	.	TRBJ2-2	14	CSAEDRANTGELFF	TGCAGCGCTGAGGACAGGGCGAACACCGGGGAGCTGTTTTTT
TRBV27	.	.	TRBJ2-1	18	CASSLSYPTQDRYNEQFF	TGTGCCAGCAGTTTATCTTACCCAACACAGGACCGATACAATGAGCAGTTCTTC
TRBV5-1	.	.	TRBJ1-2	13	CASSSGSSRSYTF	TGCGCCAGCAGTTCAGGATCTAGCAGGAGCTACACCTTC
TRBV6-2/TRBV6-3	TRBD1	.	TRBJ2-6	15	CASSKTGAGANVLTF	TGTGCCAGCAGTAAGACAGGGGCCGGGGCCAACGTCCTGACTTTC
TRBV18	.	.	TRBJ1-1	13	CASSPTGNTEAFF	TGTGCCAGCTCACCGACAGGGAACACTGAAGCTTTCTTT
TRBV9	.	.	TRBJ1-6	15	CASSVGVTGDSPLHF	TGTGCCAGCAGCGTAGGGGTGACGGGAGATTCACCCCTCCACTTT
TRBV5-4	TRBD1	.	TRBJ1-2	15	CASSLETGSLNGYTF	TGTGCCAGCAGCTTGGAGACAGGGAGCTTAAATGGCTACACCTTC
TRBV5-5	TRBD1	.	TRBJ1-2	13	CASSFVGAGGHTF	TGTGCCAGCAGCTTCGTGGGGGCAGGGGGACACACCTTC
TRBV7-2	TRBD1	.	TRBJ2-2	17	CASSLRLEQGAAGELFF	TGTGCCAGCAGCTTAAGGTTGGAACAGGGGGCCGCCGGGGAGCTGTTTTTT
TRBV5-4	TRBD2	.	TRBJ2-5	17	CASSLGPLGGAEETQYF	TGTGCCAGCAGCTTGGGGCCACTCGGGGGGGCCGAAGAGACCCAGTACTTC
TRBV4-3	TRBD2	.	TRBJ2-1	19	CASSQDLAGDQGSYNEQFF	TGCGCCAGCAGCCAAGATCTAGCGGGAGACCAAGGATCCTACAATGAGCAGTTCTTC
TRBV2	TRBD1	.	TRBJ2-1	15	CASSEGQGSYNEQFF	TGTGCCAGCAGTGAAGGACAGGGCTCCTACAATGAGCAGTTCTTC
TRBV10-2	TRBD1	.	TRBJ2-7	13	CATQTGALYEQYF	TGCGCCACTCAAACAGGGGCTCTGTACGAGCAGTACTTC
TRBV12-3/TRBV12-4	.	once	TRBJ1-2	13	CASSFWGDYGYTF	TGTGCCAGCAGTTTTTGGGGGGACTATGGCTACACCTTC
TRBV2	.	.	TRBJ1-2	12	CASSHRVYGYTF	TGTGCCAGCAGTCACAGGGTATATGGCTACACCTTC
TRBV11-2	.	.	TRBJ1-1	13	CASSFSLGGGAFF	TGTGCCAGCAGCTTCTCGTTGGGGGGGGGAGCTTTCTTT
TRBV2	.	.	TRBJ1-2	13	CASSEQGQGGYTF	TGTGCCAGCAGTGAACAGGGGCAAGGAGGCTACACCTTC
TRBV4-2	.	.	TRBJ2-3	16	CASSQDRGPRADTQYF	TGTGCCAGCAGCCAAGATCGAGGGCCTCGGGCAGATACGCAGTATTTT
TRBV19	TRBD1	.	TRBJ1-1	15	CASTDRGQGNTEAFF	TGTGCCAGTACCGACAGGGGGCAGGGGAACACTGAAGCTTTCTTT
TRBV5-1	.	.	TRBJ2-4	19	CASSLYPRGEGVTKNIQYF	TGCGCCAGCAGCTTGTATCCCCGGGGGGAGGGGGTTACCAAAAACATTCAGTACTTC
TRBV6-2/TRBV6-3	TRBD1	once	TRBJ1-1	14	CASNPDRVNTEAFF	TGTGCCAGCAACCCAGACAGGGTGAACACTGAAGCTTTCTTT
TRBV18	TRBD1	.	TRBJ1-2	14	CASSPADRAYGYTF	TGTGCCAGCTCACCAGCGGACAGGGCCTATGGCTACACCTTC
TRBV4-3	.	.	TRBJ2-6	16	CASSQDRGSGANVLTF	TGCGCCAGCAGCCAAGATCGGGGCTCTGGGGCCAACGTCCTGACTTTC
TRBV5-6	.	.	TRBJ1-5	13	CASSWGLSGPQHF	TGTGCCAGCAGCTGGGGACTATCAGGGCCCCAGCATTTT
TRBV2	TRBD1	.	TRBJ1-5	15	CARRTGVAGNQPQHF	TGTGCCCGACGGACAGGGGTGGCGGGCAATCAGCCCCAGCATTTT
TRBV11-1	.	.	TRBJ1-5	13	CASSFHSNQPQHF	TGTGCCAGCAGCTTCCACAGTAATCAGCCCCAGCATTTT
TRBV28	.	.	TRBJ1-4	14	CASSFDRPNEKLFF	TGTGCCAGCAGCTTTGACAGGCCCAATGAAAAACTGTTTTTT
TRBV10-3	TRBD1	.	TRBJ1-1	14	CAISLTDREAEAFF	TGTGCCATCAGTTTAACGGACAGGGAGGCTGAAGCTTTCTTT
TRBV27	.	.	TRBJ1-4	15	CASSFRGTTNEKLFF	TGTGCCAGCAGTTTTCGAGGGACAACTAATGAAAAACTGTTTTTT
TRBV2	TRBD1	.	TRBJ1-4	13	CASTGQGSEKLFF	TGTGCCAGCACGGGACAGGGGTCGGAAAAACTGTTTTTT
TRBV7-2	.	.	TRBJ1-1	12	CASSLASTEAFF	TGTGCCAGCAGCTTAGCTTCCACAGAAGCTTTCTTT
TRBV6-5	.	.	TRBJ2-7	11	CASSSKYEQYF	TGTGCCAGCAGTTCAAAATACGAGCAGTACTTC
TRBV7-9	.	.	TRBJ1-1	15	CASSQHPQDGTEAFF	TGTGCCAGCAGCCAACATCCACAGGACGGCACTGAAGCTTTCTTT
TRBV25-1	.	.	TRBJ2-3	16	CASSDRGGRNTDTQYF	TGTGCCAGCAGTGATCGAGGGGGACGGAACACAGATACGCAGTATTTT
TRBV30	TRBD1	.	TRBJ1-2	16	CAWSPVPGQGGYGYTF	TGTGCCTGGAGCCCCGTGCCGGGACAGGGGGGCTATGGCTACACCTTC
TRBV5-6	TRBD1	.	TRBJ2-2	16	CASSLQGDRGAGELFF	TGTGCCAGCAGCTTACAAGGGGACAGAGGAGCCGGGGAGCTGTTTTTT
TRBV6-6	TRBD2	few	TRBJ2-7	17	CASSRRAGTSGRGEQYF	TGTGCCAGCAGTCGCCGTGCCGGGACTAGCGGGAGGGGCGAGCAGTACTTC
TRBV19	TRBD1	.	TRBJ1-2	14	CASWGDRRNYGYTF	TGTGCCAGTTGGGGGGACAGGCGCAACTATGGCTACACCTTC
TRBV19	TRBD1	.	TRBJ1-2	12	CASRGQGQGYTF	TGTGCCAGCCGAGGACAGGGACAAGGCTACACCTTC
TRBV6-2/TRBV6-3	.	.	TRBJ2-2	17	CASSPLGLVANTGELFF	TGTGCCAGCAGCCCTCTCGGACTCGTCGCGAACACCGGGGAGCTGTTTTTT
TRBV6-5	.	.	TRBJ2-5	16	CASSYHPTDTQETQYF	TGTGCCAGCAGTTACCACCCGACAGATACCCAAGAGACCCAGTACTTC
TRBV6-5	.	.	TRBJ2-3	13	CASSLPGTDTQYF	TGTGCCAGCAGTCTCCCGGGCACAGATACGCAGTATTTT
TRBV5-1	.	.	TRBJ2-7	15	CASSLGFVTSQGTYF	TGCGCCAGCAGCTTGGGTTTTGTGACATCCCAGGGGACCTACTTC